In its sample, the clone carrying this T cell receptor beta chain was seen once. Its cognate antigen is unknown. These data belong to a study of cytomegalovirus exposure and HLA in healthy donors. In the PCR, 60 Vbeta and 13 Jbeta primers were used. Per the authors' pipeline: Per a later analysis, the number of unique TCR beta chains was some 80 million, of which 9 million to 14 million were shared. The assay was immunoSEQ multiplex PCR, and TCRdb's table has in-frame clones only and misses some. V, J and clone size are taken as reported in that table, and D and trimming were inferred from the DNA itself. The sample records around 150,000 clones, roughly 75% being singletons. V lost 1 base to trimming and J lost 4 bases, with 16 bases between them. The germline CDR1 and CDR2 sequences are SGHTA and FQGNSA. The CDR3 has 16 amino acids. The study's findings and limits: Rare TCR sequences dominated, though some public TCRs recurred in many donors.

The sample was PBMCs. This rearrangement joins TRBV7-2 to TRBJ2-5, with D maybe TRBD2 (5 bases). The TCR sequence derives from a young man in good health. CDR3 protein: CASSLGSGLYSETQYF. The CDR3 nucleotides are TGTGCCAGCAGCTTAGGGAGCGGACTCTATTCAGAGACCCAGTACTTC.